This TCR beta chain derives from a study of Ad26.COV2.S vaccination and SARS-CoV-2 variants. Some clones are missing from TCRdb's copy, which holds only in-frame ones; the method was immunoSEQ multiplex PCR. The sample has some 180,000 clones, approximately 90% seen once. Study results and limitations: The study found higher spike-specific TCR breadth in vaccine than placebo recipients. Overall T cell responses may have been underestimated by the analyses of TCR breadth and depth. After vaccination, reports described spike-specific CD8+ and CD4+ T cell responses as showing substantial breadth. Whether participants received vaccine or placebo, their non-spike TCR breadth was similar.

CDR1 and CDR2 (germline): LGHDT, YNNKEL (reference sequence). V was clipped by 0 bases and J by 5 bases, with 17 bases between them. CDR3 length: 16 amino acids. In regard to this clone: Its antigen remains unknown.

Sequencing was performed on peripheral blood, taken after recovery from COVID-19. The chain recombines TRBV3-1 (or the pseudogene TRBV3-2) with TRBJ2-7; no firm D call. This clonotype was obtained from a human donor who had recovered from COVID-19. The CDR3 spells CASSQELAEAQDEQYF. The DNA of the CDR3 is TGTGCCAGCAGCCAAGAATTAGCAGAGGCCCAAGACGAGCAGTACTTC.